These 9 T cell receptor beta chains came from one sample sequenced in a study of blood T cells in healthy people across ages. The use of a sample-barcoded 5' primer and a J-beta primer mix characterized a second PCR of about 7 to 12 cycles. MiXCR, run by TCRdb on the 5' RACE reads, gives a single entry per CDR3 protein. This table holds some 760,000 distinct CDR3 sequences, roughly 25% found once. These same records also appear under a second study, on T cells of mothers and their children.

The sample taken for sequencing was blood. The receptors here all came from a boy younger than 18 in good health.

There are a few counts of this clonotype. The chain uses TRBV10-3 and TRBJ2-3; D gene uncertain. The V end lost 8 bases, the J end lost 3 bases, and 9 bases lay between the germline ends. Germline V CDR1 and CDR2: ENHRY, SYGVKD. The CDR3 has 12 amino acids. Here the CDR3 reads CAIALSTDTQYF. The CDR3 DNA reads TGTGCCATCGCTCTGTCTACAGATACGCAGTATTTT.

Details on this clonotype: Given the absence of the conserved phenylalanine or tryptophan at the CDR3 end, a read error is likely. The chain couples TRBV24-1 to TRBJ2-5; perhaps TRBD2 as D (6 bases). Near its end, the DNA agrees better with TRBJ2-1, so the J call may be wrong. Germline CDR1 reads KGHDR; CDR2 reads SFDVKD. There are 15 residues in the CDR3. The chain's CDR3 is CATSALGGTEDEQFL. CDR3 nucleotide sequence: TGTGCCACCAGTGCTCTAGGCGGGACGGAGGATGAGCAGTTCCTC.

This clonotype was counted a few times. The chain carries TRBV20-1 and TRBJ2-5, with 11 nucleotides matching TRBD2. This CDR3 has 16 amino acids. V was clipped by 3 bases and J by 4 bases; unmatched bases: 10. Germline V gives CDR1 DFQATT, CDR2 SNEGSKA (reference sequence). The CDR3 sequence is CSASLPTSGSGETQYF. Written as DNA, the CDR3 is TGCAGTGCTAGTCTCCCAACTAGCGGGAGTGGAGAGACCCAGTACTTC.

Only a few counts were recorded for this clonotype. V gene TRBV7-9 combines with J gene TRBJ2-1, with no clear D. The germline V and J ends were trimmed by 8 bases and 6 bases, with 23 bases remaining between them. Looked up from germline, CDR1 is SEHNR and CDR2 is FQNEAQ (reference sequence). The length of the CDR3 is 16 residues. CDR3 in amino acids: CASGPPVSPLGNEQFF. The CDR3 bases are TGTGCCAGCGGCCCCCCGGTTAGCCCCTTGGGCAATGAGCAGTTCTTC.

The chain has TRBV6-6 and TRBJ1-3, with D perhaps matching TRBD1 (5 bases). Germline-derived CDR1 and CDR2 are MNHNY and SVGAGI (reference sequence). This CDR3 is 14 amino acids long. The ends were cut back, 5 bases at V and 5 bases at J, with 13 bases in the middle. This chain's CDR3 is CASSPGGSRNTIYF. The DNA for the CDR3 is TGTGCCAGCAGTCCCGGGGGATCTCGAAACACCATATATTTT.

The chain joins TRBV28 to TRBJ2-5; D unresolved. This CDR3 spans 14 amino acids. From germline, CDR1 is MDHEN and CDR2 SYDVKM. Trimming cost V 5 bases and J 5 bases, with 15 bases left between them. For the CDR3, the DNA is TGTGCCAGCAGTCCGATTGACGAAAGGGAGACCCAGTACTTC. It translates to CASSPIDERETQYF.

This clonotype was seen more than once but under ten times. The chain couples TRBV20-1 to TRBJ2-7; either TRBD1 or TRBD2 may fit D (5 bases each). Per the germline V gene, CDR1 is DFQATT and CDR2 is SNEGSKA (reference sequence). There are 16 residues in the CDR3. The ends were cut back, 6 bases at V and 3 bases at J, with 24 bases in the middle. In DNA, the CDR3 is TGCAGTGCCACTCCTATGATCGGGGTGAGGGGCTACGAGCAGTACTTC. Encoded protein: CSATPMIGVRGYEQYF.

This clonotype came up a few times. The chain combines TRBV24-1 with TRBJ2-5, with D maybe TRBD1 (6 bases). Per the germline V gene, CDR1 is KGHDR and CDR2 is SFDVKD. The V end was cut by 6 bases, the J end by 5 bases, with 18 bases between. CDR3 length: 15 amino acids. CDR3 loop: CATSTGDNGRETQYF. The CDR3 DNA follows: TGTGCCACCAGTACCGGGGACAACGGGCGCGAGACCCAGTACTTC.

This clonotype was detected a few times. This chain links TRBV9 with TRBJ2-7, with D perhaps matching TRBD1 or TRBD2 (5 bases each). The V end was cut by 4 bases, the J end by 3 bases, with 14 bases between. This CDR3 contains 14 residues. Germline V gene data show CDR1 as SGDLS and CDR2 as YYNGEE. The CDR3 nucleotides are TGTGCCAGCAGCCCTCCGGGACGAGGCTACGAGCAGTACTTC. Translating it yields CASSPPGRGYEQYF.